The entry that follows covers one TCR beta chain sequence. Antigen specificity is unknown. Sampled while nominally healthy, donors likely had unrecorded immune exposures. In germline, CDR1 is MNHEY, CDR2 SMNVEV (reference sequence). Trimming at V came to 6 bases and at J to 1 base, leaving 1 base not matched to a gene. This CDR3 has 14 amino acids. This entry is derived from a study of cytomegalovirus exposure and HLA in healthy donors. Findings and limits, study-wide: Reported performance of the classifier showed diagnosis of cytomegalovirus status with high specificity and sensitivity. Three chains linked to CMV were shown in vitro to be specific for CMV antigens. Later on, analysis showed that most CMV-associated TCR beta chains appeared to be HLA-restricted.

PCR employed 60 Vbeta and 13 Jbeta primers. This table comes from immunoSEQ multiplex PCR, and its TCRdb copy is limited to in-frame clones, with some not included. The table records about 190,000 clones, 80% to 85% of them present only once. Sequencing input: PBMCs. V and J are TRBV27 and TRBJ2-3; 10 positions agree with TRBD2. This TCR was sampled from a woman aged 18-29 years in good health and CMV-seronegative. The CDR3 protein is CASSLAGGTDTQYF. The CDR3 nucleotides are TGTGCCAGCAGCCTAGCGGGGGGCACAGATACGCAGTATTTT.